Shown below are 13 T cell receptor beta chains from a single sample sequenced in a study of somatic mutations in cytotoxic T cells in rheumatoid arthritis. The data were produced by immunoSEQ multiplex PCR, yet TCRdb's version contains in-frame clones alone and is incomplete. The table includes 10,000 or so clones, around 85% detected once. The specimen sequenced was CD8+ T cells sorted from blood. Every receptor here comes from a woman aged 45-59 years in good health.

As DNA, the CDR3 is TGTGCCAGCAGGAACCCAGGGGGCTACACCTTC. Translating gives CASRNPGGYTF. V gene TRBV9 combines with J gene TRBJ1-2; tentative D call: TRBD1 (5 bases). The CDR3 has 11 amino acids. Trimming cost V 5 bases and J 8 bases, with 10 bases left between them. Germline V gene data show CDR1 as SGDLS and CDR2 as YYNGEE.

Regarding this clone: Mismatch with germline at one junction end may stem from a read error. The chain combines TRBV4-1 with TRBJ2-7; 10 bases line up with TRBD2. CDR1 MGHRA and CDR2 YSYEKL come from the germline V gene. The CDR3 totals 15 residues. The chain's CDR3 is CASSQGTSESYEQYF. The CDR3 DNA reads as TGTGCCAGCAGCCAAGGGACTAGCGAGTCCTACGAGCAGTACTTC.

The J gene is TRBJ2-1, the V gene TRBV5-6; D possibly corresponds to TRBD1 (6 bases). CDR3 length equals 13 residues. In germline, CDR1 is SGHDT, CDR2 YYEEEE. Trimming pared 2 bases from V and 4 bases from J, leaving 7 bases between. CDR3 in DNA: TGTGCCAGCAGCTTTGGACAGTACAATGAGCAGTTCTTC. Its protein is CASSFGQYNEQFF. Full variable domain (remainder filled in from reference TRBV5-6 and TRBJ2-1): DAGVTQSPTHLIKTRGQQVTLRCSPKSGHDTVSWYQQALGQGPQFIFQYYEEEERQRGNFPDRFSGHQFPNYSSELNVNALLLGDSALYLCASSFGQYNEQFFGPGTRLTVL.

The V gene is TRBV4-3, the J gene TRBJ2-3; a weak D match, TRBD1 (6 bases). This CDR3 spans 15 amino acids. Trimming cost V 4 bases and J 2 bases, with 13 bases left between them. From germline, CDR1 is LGHNA and CDR2 YSLEER. The chain's CDR3 is CASSPLGGPTDTQYF. DNA for the CDR3: TGCGCCAGCAGCCCCCTAGGGGGACCCACAGATACGCAGTATTTT.

The DNA for the CDR3 is TGCAGCGTTGAGGGCCCCGGACTAGCGGGGGTAGATACGCAGTATTTT. Its translation is CSVEGPGLAGVDTQYF. The chain has TRBV29-1 and TRBJ2-3; 13 bases are shared with TRBD2. The CDR3 covers 16 residues. Germline V gives CDR1 SQVTM, CDR2 ANQGSEA. J gave up 5 bases and V 3 bases, and 8 bases lay outside the gene matches.

The sample holds a few counts of this clone. The chain couples TRBV20-1 to TRBJ2-1, with D uncertain. The CDR3 covers 10 residues. The germline V and J ends were trimmed by 5 bases and 7 bases, with 6 bases remaining between them. Germline V lookup: CDR1 DFQATT, CDR2 SNEGSKA (reference sequence). CDR3 in DNA: TGCAGTGCTCGCTATAATGAGCAGTTCTTC. It yields the protein CSARYNEQFF.

In regard to this clone: In the same sample, other DNA sequences code for this CDR3. The chain's CDR3 is CASSLEAAGYYEQYF. CDR3 bases: TGTGCCAGCAGCTTAGAGGCGGCTGGATACTACGAGCAGTACTTC. The chain has TRBV11-2 and TRBJ2-7; D is ambiguous. The CDR3 has 15 amino acids. Germline V gene sequence: CDR1 SGHAT, CDR2 FQNNGV. V lost 0 bases to trimming and J lost 3 bases, with 12 bases between them.

The count of this clone is one. This sequence joins TRBV5-4 and TRBJ2-1; D perhaps matches TRBD2 (6 bases). The CDR3 runs to 15 residues. Trimming cost V 5 bases and J 0 bases, with 12 bases left between them. Germline assignment: CDR1 SGHNT and CDR2 YYREEE (reference sequence). This CDR3 is CASRPGLPSYNEQFF. The CDR3 DNA is TGTGCCAGCAGGCCTGGACTACCCTCCTACAATGAGCAGTTCTTC.

This clone was seen more than once but under ten times. The chain combines TRBV6-6 with TRBJ1-2, with D possibly being TRBD1 (5 bases). V gave up 10 bases and J gave up 3 bases, with 15 bases separating them. The CDR3 consists of 13 residues. The germline CDR1 and CDR2 sequences are MNHNY and SVGAGI (reference sequence). The DNA for the CDR3 is TGTGCCATCTGGGGGGATGAGGACTATGGCTACACCTTC. Its translation: CAIWGDEDYGYTF.

V usage is TRBV21-1 and J usage is TRBJ1-3. TRBV21-1 is deemed a pseudogene. CDR3 length equals 17 residues. The CDR3 bases are TGTGCCAGCAGTTCTCTTGTAGCTACAACACCACGAAACACCATATATTTT. Its translation: CASSSLVATTPRNTIYF.

V and J are TRBV5-4 and TRBJ2-3, with D maybe TRBD2 (5 bases). V was trimmed by 0 bases and J by 0 bases, leaving 8 bases between them. In germline, CDR1 is SGHNT, CDR2 YYREEE (reference sequence). CDR3 length: 15 amino acids. CDR3 DNA: TGTGCCAGCAGCTTGGTGGGCGGGAGCACAGATACGCAGTATTTT. Protein sequence: CASSLVGGSTDTQYF.

This chain connects TRBV2 to TRBJ1-5; 7 bases match TRBD1. The J segment lost 1 base and the V segment lost 7 bases, leaving 7 bases of the junction unmatched. This CDR3 is built from 15 residues. Germline V lookup: CDR1 SNHLY, CDR2 FYNNEI. The CDR3 sequence is CASTLQGLSNQPQHF. Written as DNA, the CDR3 is TGTGCCAGCACACTACAGGGGTTAAGCAATCAGCCCCAGCATTTT.

The sample holds one count of this clone. The rearrangement joins TRBV7-6 to TRBJ1-2; TRBD1 agrees at 10 bases. The CDR3 runs 15 residues. Trimming at V came to 6 bases and at J to 0 bases, leaving 4 bases not matched to a gene. In germline, CDR1 is SGHVS, CDR2 FNYEAQ. CDR3 region: CASSAGTGANYGYTF. The CDR3 coding sequence is TGTGCCAGCAGTGCGGGGACAGGGGCTAACTATGGCTACACCTTC.